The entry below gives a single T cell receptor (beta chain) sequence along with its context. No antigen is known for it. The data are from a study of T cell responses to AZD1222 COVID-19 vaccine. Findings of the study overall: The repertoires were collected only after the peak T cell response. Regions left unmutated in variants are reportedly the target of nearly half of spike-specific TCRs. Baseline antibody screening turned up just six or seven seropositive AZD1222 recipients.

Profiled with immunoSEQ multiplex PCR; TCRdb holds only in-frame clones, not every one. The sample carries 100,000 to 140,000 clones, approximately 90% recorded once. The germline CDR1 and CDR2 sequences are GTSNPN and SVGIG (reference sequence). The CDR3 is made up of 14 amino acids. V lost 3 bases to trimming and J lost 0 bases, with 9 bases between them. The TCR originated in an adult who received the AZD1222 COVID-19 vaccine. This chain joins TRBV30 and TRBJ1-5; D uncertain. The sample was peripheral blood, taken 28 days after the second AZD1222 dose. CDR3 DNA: TGTGCCTGGAGCTACGGTCCTAGCAATCAGCCCCAGCATTTT. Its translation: CAWSYGPSNQPQHF.